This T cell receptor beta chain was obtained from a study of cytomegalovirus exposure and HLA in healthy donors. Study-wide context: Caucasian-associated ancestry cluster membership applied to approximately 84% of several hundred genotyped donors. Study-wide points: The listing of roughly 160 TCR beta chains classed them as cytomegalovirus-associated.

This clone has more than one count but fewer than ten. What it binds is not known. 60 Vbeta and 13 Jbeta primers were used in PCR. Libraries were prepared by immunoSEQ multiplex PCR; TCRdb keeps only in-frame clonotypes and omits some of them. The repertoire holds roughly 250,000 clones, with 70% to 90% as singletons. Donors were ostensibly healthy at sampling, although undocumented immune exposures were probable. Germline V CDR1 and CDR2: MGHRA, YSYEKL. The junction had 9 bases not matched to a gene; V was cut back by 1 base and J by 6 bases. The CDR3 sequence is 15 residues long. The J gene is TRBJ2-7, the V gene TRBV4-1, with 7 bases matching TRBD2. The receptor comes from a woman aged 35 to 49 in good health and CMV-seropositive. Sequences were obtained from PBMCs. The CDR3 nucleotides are TGCGCCAGCAGCCAAGGACCGGGGGGTTTAGTCGAGCAGTACTTC. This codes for CASSQGPGGLVEQYF.